One T cell receptor beta chain is described in this entry. Its antigen target is currently unknown. Base qualities are not provided; no much larger clone lies one nucleotide away. CDR1 is given as SNHLY and CDR2 as FYNNEI, both from the germline V gene. The germline V end is reduced by 5 bases and the J end by 2 bases; junction bases left unmatched: 5. Counted from cysteine to phenylalanine, this CDR3 has 15 amino acids. Left in the record is the CDR3 DNA by itself, 45 bases read in frame from the first base. This specimen comes from a study of control samples from healthy donors and cancer patients (dated by TCRdb to 2020 to 2021). Library generation was performed with the immunoSEQ multiplex PCR assay. The table comes from immuneACCESS by way of TCRdb, which keeps in-frame sequences with V and J called. Part of the clones is missing from these tables; in studies checked, under half for an unresolved V gene and the rest for unknown reasons. This sample gives around 130,000 clones in total; about 89% of them show up just once. The ten largest make up roughly 40% of the sample.

The TCR comes from a man aged 50-59 years in good health. The receptor chain draws on TRBV2 and TRBJ1-5; 8 bases in the middle match TRBD1. Sequencing input: blood. The CDR3 is CASSLQGGGNQPQHF. The DNA reads TGTGCCAGCAGTCTACAGGGGGGAGGCAATCAGCCCCAGCATTTT. Reference TRBV2 and TRBJ1-5 genes cover what lies past the CDR3, so the full variable domain is EPEVTQTPSHQVTQMGQEVILRCVPISNHLYFYWYRQILGQKVEFLVSFYNNEISEKSEIFDDQFSVERPDGSNFTLKIRSTKLEDSAMYFCASSLQGGGNQPQHFGDGTRLSIL.